Following are 19 T cell receptor beta chains from one sample sequenced in a study of CD8 T cells in ankylosing spondylitis. Study conclusions and caveats: For ankylosing spondylitis blood, a TCR beta motif of about eight highly homologous variants appeared characteristic.

Via MiXCR, TCRdb re-called the 5' RACE reads, giving one row per CDR3 protein. The sample shows fewer than 750,000 distinct CDR3 sequences, around 20% of them seen only once. What these receptors recognize is not known. Sequencing was performed on blood, either unsorted or a sorted T cell fraction (not recorded which). These receptors originate from a male donor with ankylosing spondylitis.

The V and J genes are TRBV7-8 and TRBJ1-1; D gene uncertain. This CDR3 comprises 15 residues. Germline V gene sequence: CDR1 SGHVS, CDR2 FQNEAQ. V lost 1 base, J lost 0 bases, and 9 bases lay in between. DNA for the CDR3: TGTGCCAGCAGCTTAGAAGGGAACCTGAACACTGAAGCTTTCTTT. Its translation is CASSLEGNLNTEAFF.

This clonotype was seen more than once but under ten times. The CDR3 nucleotides are TGTGCCAGCAGTTTAACAGGGAAGAGCAATCAGCCCCAGCATTTT. Residues: CASSLTGKSNQPQHF. The chain joins TRBV12-3 or TRBV12-4 to TRBJ1-5; possibly TRBD1 for D (6 bases). The V gene lost 2 bases and the J gene lost 1 base, with 9 bases spanning the gap. The CDR3 runs 15 residues.

This clonotype has a handful of counts. The chain carries TRBV20-1 and TRBJ2-3; 7 positions agree with TRBD2. J gave up 0 bases and V 4 bases, and 10 bases lay outside the gene matches. Germline V gives CDR1 DFQATT, CDR2 SNEGSKA (reference sequence). The CDR3 loop spans 16 amino acids. CDR3 coding DNA: TGCAGTGCTACCGAATACACTAGCGAGAGCACAGATACGCAGTATTTT. The encoded protein is CSATEYTSESTDTQYF.

The chain is built from TRBV4-3 and TRBJ2-7, with 10 bases fitting TRBD2. J lost 2 bases, V lost 3 bases, and 4 bases had no gene match. Germline values: CDR1 LGHNA, CDR2 YSLEER. CDR3 size: 15 residues. CDR3 sequence: CASSQGLALTYEQYF. The CDR3 nucleotides read TGCGCCAGCAGCCAGGGACTAGCGCTAACCTACGAGCAGTACTTC.

The rearrangement uses TRBV12-3 or TRBV12-4 and TRBJ2-3; no reliable D call. Deletions cut 6 bases from V and 0 bases from J, with 7 bases between. The CDR3 length is 13 residues. CDR3 in DNA: TGTGCCAGCAGCAGGTTTAGCACAGATACGCAGTATTTT. It encodes CASSRFSTDTQYF.

The CDR3, as DNA: TGTGCCAGCAGCGCTACCGGGACTAGCGGGGGGGAACACTCCTACGAGCAGTACTTC. Its protein is CASSATGTSGGEHSYEQYF. This chain links TRBV7-8 with TRBJ2-7, with 16 bases matching TRBD2. The J segment lost 0 bases and the V segment lost 5 bases, leaving 10 bases of the junction unmatched. This CDR3 is 19 amino acids long. Germline CDR1 SGHVS, CDR2 FQNEAQ.

The chain couples TRBV27 to TRBJ2-7; D unresolved. Per the germline V gene, CDR1 is MNHEY and CDR2 is SMNVEV (reference sequence). The V gene lost 0 bases and the J gene lost 2 bases, with 11 bases spanning the gap. The CDR3 spans 15 residues. The chain's CDR3 is CASSLSGLAPYEQYF. CDR3 in DNA: TGTGCCAGCAGTTTATCAGGGTTGGCGCCCTACGAGCAGTACTTC.

J is TRBJ2-5 and V is TRBV7-8; the match to TRBD2 covers 12 bases. Trimming took 3 bases from V and 4 from J; bases not matched to a gene: 15. Germline V gene lookup returns CDR1 SGHVS and CDR2 FQNEAQ. The CDR3 extends over 19 amino acids. The CDR3 reads CASSLGLAGGPVGGETQYF. The CDR3 coding sequence is TGTGCCAGCAGCTTGGGGCTAGCGGGAGGGCCAGTAGGAGGAGAGACCCAGTACTTC.

The V gene is TRBV12-3 or TRBV12-4, the J gene TRBJ2-3; no reliable D call. The CDR3 loop spans 13 amino acids. V lost 4 bases and J lost 11, with 16 bases in between. The CDR3 DNA reads TGTGCCAGCAGTTCACAAAGTACGAACCAGCAGTATTTT. This translates into CASSSQSTNQQYF.

This clonotype appeared a few times. The V and J genes are TRBV4-2 and TRBJ1-2; 7 bases fit TRBD1. J lost 4 bases, V lost 7 bases, and 6 bases had no gene match. This CDR3 spans 13 amino acids. Germline V gene lookup returns CDR1 LGHNA and CDR2 YNFKEQ. For the CDR3, the DNA is TGTGCCAGCAAAGCCGGGGACAGCTATGGCTACACCTTC. This sequence encodes CASKAGDSYGYTF.

This clonotype was counted between two and nine times. The chain couples TRBV20-1 to TRBJ2-7; 7 nucleotides line up with TRBD2. The CDR3 runs 13 residues. V shed 3 bases and J 5 bases; nucleotides not matched to a gene: 7. Germline V gene lookup returns CDR1 DFQATT and CDR2 SNEGSKA (reference sequence). This CDR3 reads CSARPGGRNEQYF. As DNA, the CDR3 is TGCAGTGCTAGGCCCGGGGGGAGGAACGAGCAGTACTTC.

This clonotype was found a few times. The V and J genes are TRBV12-3 or TRBV12-4 and TRBJ1-5; D might be TRBD1 (5 bases). The germline V and J ends were trimmed by 3 bases and 7 bases, with 10 bases remaining between them. The CDR3 has 13 residues. In DNA form, the CDR3 reads TGTGCCAGCAGTTTTCCAGGGTACCAGCCCCAGCATTTT. Encoded protein: CASSFPGYQPQHF.

This clonotype showed up just a few times. The rearrangement uses TRBV10-3 and TRBJ2-7; maybe TRBD1 (7 bases). The length of the CDR3 is 13 residues. In germline, CDR1 is ENHRY, CDR2 SYGVKD. V lost 8 bases, J lost 1 base, and 12 bases lay in between. CDR3 nucleotide sequence: TGTGCCATCGGCGGGACAGAGTCCTACGAGCAGTACTTC. It yields the protein CAIGGTESYEQYF.

This clonotype was counted a few times. This chain links TRBV12-3 or TRBV12-4 with TRBJ2-7; perhaps TRBD2 as D (6 bases). The CDR3 spans 13 residues. Trimming left V 3 bases short and J 5 bases short, with 11 bases between. Here the CDR3 DNA reads TGTGCCAGCAGTTTCGGGGGAAGCAACGAGCAGTACTTC. Translation gives CASSFGGSNEQYF.

This clonotype was seen a few times. The chain links TRBV2 to TRBJ1-1, with 9 bases that match TRBD1. Trimming at V came to 6 bases and at J to 5 bases, leaving 4 bases not matched to a gene. Per the germline V gene, CDR1 is SNHLY and CDR2 is FYNNEI. This CDR3 comprises 13 residues. DNA for the CDR3: TGTGCCAGCAGGGACAGGGGAGGAACTGAAGCTTTCTTT. As protein: CASRDRGGTEAFF.

The rearrangement joins TRBV27 to TRBJ2-2, with a tentative D call TRBD2 (6 bases). With 1 base removed from V and 7 bases from J, the gap between germline ends came to 7 bases. Germline V lookup: CDR1 MNHEY, CDR2 SMNVEV (reference sequence). The CDR3 runs 13 residues. The CDR3 DNA sequence: TGTGCCAGCAGTTTATGGGAGGACGGGGAGCTGTTTTTT. Translated, it gives CASSLWEDGELFF.

This clonotype has only a few counts. V and J are TRBV19 and TRBJ2-6; no definite D call. This CDR3 comprises 13 residues. Trimming removed 3 bases at V and 3 bases at J, with 3 bases between. Germline V lookup: CDR1 LNHDA, CDR2 SQIVND (reference sequence). CDR3 amino acids: CASSIGGANVLTF. As DNA, the CDR3 is TGTGCCAGTAGTATCGGTGGGGCCAACGTCCTGACTTTC.

This clonotype occurred many times. One end of the junction fails to match germline, which may point to a read error. The rearrangement links TRBV14 to TRBJ2-3; D uncertain. This CDR3 comprises 11 residues. Germline values: CDR1 SGHDN, CDR2 FVKESK. Written as DNA, the CDR3 is TGCGCCAGCAGCCAAGCAGATACGCAGTATTTT. Protein product: CASSQADTQYF.

The chain has TRBV12-3 or TRBV12-4 and TRBJ1-1; D uncertain. The CDR3 runs to 13 residues. Trimming stripped 5 bases from V and 11 bases from J, with 18 bases between. Here the CDR3 reads CASSPSRGRGAFF. The CDR3 DNA reads as TGTGCCAGCAGTCCTAGTCGGGGTCGAGGGGCTTTCTTT.